These 32 T cell receptor beta chains were all obtained from the same sample, sequenced in a study of T cell repertoires in cytomegalovirus infection. TCRdb used MiXCR to reprocess the reads, holding one entry per CDR3 protein. The table lists 310,000 or so distinct CDR3 sequences, roughly 26% of them singletons, with over 11% in the top ten. Sample: PBMCs. All receptors come from a human donor in good health (CMV status not recorded). Some clones in this sample may be carry-over from other donors' samples.

This clonotype has at least ten counts. This chain uses TRBV14 with TRBJ2-1, with TRBD2 identical over 13 bases. V lost 1 base to trimming and J lost 3 bases; unmatched junction nucleotides: 9. Germline lookup yields CDR1 SGHDN and CDR2 FVKESK. The CDR3 has 19 residues. CDR3 residues: CASSQAPGTSGANYNEQFF. The CDR3 nucleotides are TGTGCCAGCAGCCAAGCCCCAGGGACTAGCGGGGCTAACTACAATGAGCAGTTCTTC.

The chain carries TRBV19 and TRBJ1-1; possibly TRBD1 for D (6 bases). The CDR3 totals 13 residues. Germline V CDR1 and CDR2: LNHDA, SQIVND (reference sequence). The ends were cut back, 4 bases at V and 5 bases at J, with 11 bases in the middle. CDR3 nucleotides: TGTGCCAGTAGTACGACTAGGGGGACTGAAGCTTTCTTT. This gives the protein CASSTTRGTEAFF.

The CDR3 loop reads CSVMTISYNEQFF. In DNA, the CDR3 is TGCAGCGTTATGACAATCTCCTACAATGAGCAGTTCTTC. The chain uses TRBV29-1 and TRBJ2-1; D gene ambiguous. The ends were cut back, 5 bases at V and 0 bases at J, with 8 bases in the middle. Germline loops: CDR1 SQVTM, CDR2 ANQGSEA. The length of the CDR3 is 13 residues.

The rearrangement joins TRBV24-1 to TRBJ2-1, with 9 positions matching TRBD2. Germline V gives CDR1 KGHDR, CDR2 SFDVKD. V dropped 1 base and J dropped 8; count of bases not matched to a gene: 8. The length of the CDR3 is 16 residues. The CDR3 reads CATSDFSREGSDEQFF. The CDR3 bases are TGTGCCACCAGTGATTTTTCGCGGGAGGGCAGCGATGAGCAGTTCTTC.

This clonotype was counted between two and nine times. The chain combines TRBV18 with TRBJ1-5; TRBD1 agrees at 12 bases. The CDR3 has 17 amino acids. Germline V gene sequence: CDR1 KGHSH, CDR2 LQKENI. V lost 3 bases, J lost 5 bases, and 8 bases stayed unmatched. The CDR3 here is CASSPRPGTGGDQPQHF. The CDR3, as DNA: TGTGCCAGCTCACCGCGCCCCGGGACAGGGGGCGATCAGCCCCAGCATTTT.

The rearrangement links TRBV4-3 to TRBJ2-1; 7 positions agree with TRBD1. CDR1 is LGHNA, CDR2 YSLEER, per germline. J lost 8 bases, V lost 3 bases, and 7 bases had no gene match. The CDR3 loop spans 14 amino acids. CDR3 sequence (DNA): TGCGCCAGCAGCCAGGGCCGACAGGGCGATGAGCAGTTCTTC. Its translation is CASSQGRQGDEQFF.

CDR3 bases: TGCGCCAGCAGCCCACTAGCGGGAGATGGAGCGGCCCAGTACTTC. It encodes CASSPLAGDGAAQYF. The rearrangement uses TRBV5-1 and TRBJ2-5, with 11 nucleotides matching TRBD2. The CDR3 contains 15 residues. From germline, CDR1 is SGHRS and CDR2 YFSETQ. J gave up 9 bases and V 4 bases, and 11 bases lay outside the gene matches.

This clonotype was recorded many times. The genes are TRBV7-2 and TRBJ1-6, with TRBD1 as a possible D gene (5 bases). Trimming shortened V by 1 base and J by 10 bases, and 8 bases separated the two germline ends. In germline, CDR1 is SGHTA, CDR2 FQGNSA. The CDR3 runs to 13 residues. The CDR3 DNA reads as TGTGCCAGCAGCTTAGGGGGGGGATCACCCCTCCACTTT. It codes for CASSLGGGSPLHF.

This clonotype was counted at least ten times. The chain couples TRBV7-2 to TRBJ1-5, with unresolved D. The CDR3 has 13 amino acids. V lost 2 bases and J 4 bases, leaving 6 bases between the germline ends. CDR1 is SGHTA, CDR2 FQGNSA, per germline. Here the CDR3 reads CASSLITNQPQHF. The CDR3 region has the DNA TGTGCCAGCAGCTTAATAACGAATCAGCCCCAGCATTTT.

This clonotype was found a few times. V usage is TRBV6-6 and J usage is TRBJ2-7; 10 positions match TRBD1. Germline V gene lookup returns CDR1 MNHNY and CDR2 SVGAGI (reference sequence). V lost 2 bases to trimming and J lost 7 bases; unmatched junction nucleotides: 5. This CDR3 is built from 14 residues. The DNA for the CDR3 is TGTGCCAGCAGTTACGGAGGGACAGGGGAAGAGCAGTACTTC. Its protein is CASSYGGTGEEQYF.

CDR3 DNA: TGTGCCAGCAGCTATAACCCCTACAATGAGCAGTTCTTC. It is translated as CASSYNPYNEQFF. The rearrangement links TRBV11-2 to TRBJ2-1; D is undetermined. V lost 4 bases and J 2 bases, leaving 6 bases between the germline ends. The CDR3 consists of 13 residues. Germline V gene data show CDR1 as SGHAT and CDR2 as FQNNGV.

The chain carries TRBV7-2 and TRBJ1-1; D not resolved. The germline V gene has CDR1 SGHTA and CDR2 FQGNSA. The CDR3 runs to 13 residues. Trimming cost V 4 bases and J 4 bases, with 10 bases left between them. The CDR3 DNA sequence: TGTGCCAGCAGCTCGGGATGGGGCACTGAAGCTTTCTTT. Protein product: CASSSGWGTEAFF.

The V and J genes are TRBV7-8 and TRBJ2-1; 12 bases agree with TRBD2. After removal of 0 bases from V and 9 bases from J, the junction contained 6 bases not matched to a gene. This CDR3 is built from 16 residues. Looked up from germline, CDR1 is SGHVS and CDR2 is FQNEAQ. CDR3 sequence (DNA): TGTGCCAGCAGCTTAGCTTCTAGCGGGAGGGCCGGTGAGCAGTTCTTC. This encodes CASSLASSGRAGEQFF. Combining the CDR3 with reference TRBV7-8 and TRBJ2-1 gives the whole variable domain GAGVSQSPRYKVAKRGQDVALRCDPISGHVSLFWYQQALGQGPEFLTYFQNEAQLDKSGLPSDRFFAERPEGSVSTLKIQRTQQEDSAVYLCASSLASSGRAGEQFFGPGTRLTVL.

This sequence joins TRBV7-3 and TRBJ1-2, with D tentatively TRBD1 (6 bases). The CDR3 sequence is 13 residues long. Germline V gene data show CDR1 as SGHTA and CDR2 as FQGTGA. Trimming cost V 1 base and J 6 bases, with 9 bases left between them. CDR3 coding DNA: TGTGCCAGCAGCTTAAATACAGGGCATGGCTACACCTTC. Translating gives CASSLNTGHGYTF.

The chain employs TRBV28 and TRBJ2-7; TRBD2 matches at 10 bases. J gave up 5 bases and V 4 bases, and 14 bases lay outside the gene matches. Germline V lookup: CDR1 MDHEN, CDR2 SYDVKM. CDR3 length: 17 residues. CDR3 amino acids: CASSSAGSVAGGHEQYF. The CDR3 DNA follows: TGTGCCAGCAGTTCCGCCGGGTCCGTAGCGGGAGGCCACGAGCAGTACTTC.

This clonotype was detected a few times. V is TRBV20-1 and J is TRBJ2-7; D tentatively fits TRBD1 or TRBD2 (5 bases each). CDR1 and CDR2 (germline): DFQATT, SNEGSKA (reference sequence). The CDR3 totals 15 residues. V was clipped by 3 bases and J by 0 bases, with 15 bases between them. The CDR3 here is CSASHLTEGSYEQYF. The DNA for the CDR3 is TGCAGTGCTAGCCACCTGACAGAGGGCTCCTACGAGCAGTACTTC.

This clonotype was found many times. The V and J genes are TRBV29-1 and TRBJ1-2, with 7 bases matching TRBD1. The germline CDR1 and CDR2 sequences are SQVTM and ANQGSEA. This CDR3 has 13 amino acids. V lost 1 base and J lost 3; bases outside the gene matches: 2. This CDR3 is CSVEGGTDYGYTF. As DNA, the CDR3 is TGCAGCGTTGAAGGTGGGACAGACTATGGCTACACCTTC.

On this clonotype: Being one base from a much bigger clone, this may be a read error. This rearrangement joins TRBV7-2 to TRBJ2-1, with 9 nucleotides matching TRBD1. CDR3 length: 16 residues. Germline V gene lookup returns CDR1 SGHTA and CDR2 FQGNSA. The trim removed 1 base at V and 3 bases at J, leaving 4 bases unmatched. This CDR3 reads CASSLVGTGIYNEQFF. The CDR3 DNA reads TGTGCCAGCAGCTTAGTCGGGACAGGGATCTACAATGAGCAGTTCTTC.

This clonotype was seen more than once but under ten times. The chain recombines TRBV7-8 with TRBJ2-1; 8 bases align to TRBD1. V trimming: 4 bases; J trimming: 5 bases; junction bases outside the gene matches: 4. The CDR3 runs 14 residues. The germline V gene encodes CDR1 SGHVS and CDR2 FQNEAQ. The CDR3 sequence: CASSWTGSHNEQFF. For the CDR3, the DNA is TGTGCCAGCAGCTGGACAGGGAGTCACAATGAGCAGTTCTTC.

The rearrangement links TRBV7-2 to TRBJ1-3; D might be TRBD1 (5 bases). CDR1 and CDR2 from the germline V gene are SGHTA and FQGNSA. CDR3 length equals 17 residues. V gave up 3 bases and J gave up 0 bases, with 15 bases separating them. The CDR3 DNA sequence: TGTGCCAGCAGCTTGTCCGGGACCCTGATCTCTGGAAACACCATATATTTT. Its translation: CASSLSGTLISGNTIYF.

This clonotype was recorded many times. The rearrangement links TRBV7-8 to TRBJ1-3; TRBD1 is a possible D gene (6 bases). This CDR3 region has 15 residues. Germline V lookup: CDR1 SGHVS, CDR2 FQNEAQ. Trimming cost V 5 bases and J 4 bases, with 15 bases left between them. This CDR3 reads CASSANRALGNTIYF. For the CDR3, the DNA is TGTGCCAGCAGCGCCAACAGGGCCCTGGGAAACACCATATATTTT.

This clonotype appeared a few times. The rearrangement links TRBV11-2 to TRBJ2-2, with TRBD2 matching over 12 bases. CDR3 size: 16 residues. Germline V gene data show CDR1 as SGHAT and CDR2 as FQNNGV. The trim removed 1 base at V and 5 bases at J, leaving 2 bases unmatched. Here the CDR3 DNA reads TGTGCCAGCAGCTTAGTCGGACTAGCGGGGACCGGGGAGCTGTTTTTT. It yields the protein CASSLVGLAGTGELFF.

V and J are TRBV11-2 and TRBJ2-7; 7 bases align to TRBD2. V trimming: 6 bases; J trimming: 1 base; junction bases outside the gene matches: 12. The CDR3 length is 16 residues. The germline V gene encodes CDR1 SGHAT and CDR2 FQNNGV. As DNA, the CDR3 is TGTGCCAGCAGGTTTGGAACTAGCGACTTTTCCTACGAGCAGTACTTC. Translating gives CASRFGTSDFSYEQYF.

This clonotype was seen ten or more times. The rearrangement joins TRBV7-2 to TRBJ2-3; the D is unclear. This CDR3 spans 13 amino acids. Per the germline V gene, CDR1 is SGHTA and CDR2 is FQGNSA. The ends were cut back, 5 bases at V and 4 bases at J, with 10 bases in the middle. CDR3 nucleotides: TGTGCCAGCAGCCGAAGATATTCAGATACGCAGTATTTT. Protein sequence: CASSRRYSDTQYF.

This CDR3 reads CSVNLRGYGANVLTF. CDR3 DNA: TGCAGCGTAAACCTCAGGGGGTATGGGGCCAACGTCCTGACTTTC. The chain uses TRBV29-1 and TRBJ2-6; the match to TRBD1 covers 7 bases. Unmatched junction bases numbered 8, after V lost 6 bases and J lost 3 bases. The CDR3 totals 15 residues. The germline V gene encodes CDR1 SQVTM and CDR2 ANQGSEA.

This clonotype has at least ten counts. The rearrangement links TRBV7-2 to TRBJ2-7; TRBD2 aligns across 13 bases. Germline V CDR1 and CDR2: SGHTA, FQGNSA. This CDR3 is built from 15 residues. Trimming at V came to 3 bases and at J to 5 bases, leaving 4 bases not matched to a gene. The CDR3 region is CASSFELAGGHEQYF. In DNA form, the CDR3 reads TGTGCCAGCAGCTTCGAACTAGCGGGAGGGCACGAGCAGTACTTC.

The sample holds many counts of this clonotype. The chain is built from TRBV7-9 and TRBJ2-1, with 8 bases lining up with TRBD1. There are 15 residues in the CDR3. With V trimmed by 5 bases and J by 0 bases, 3 bases remained unmatched. Germline V gene sequence: CDR1 SEHNR, CDR2 FQNEAQ (reference sequence). CDR3 region: CASSRQGTSYNEQFF. In nucleotides, the CDR3 is TGTGCCAGCAGCCGACAGGGGACCTCCTACAATGAGCAGTTCTTC.

V usage is TRBV7-2 and J usage is TRBJ2-3; D call uncertain. Between the trimmed V and J ends, which lost 4 bases and 0 bases, there was a span of 11 bases. Germline values: CDR1 SGHTA, CDR2 FQGNSA. The CDR3 is 15 amino acids. Here the CDR3 reads CASSSRLGSTDTQYF. In DNA form, the CDR3 reads TGTGCCAGCAGCTCGAGACTGGGGAGCACAGATACGCAGTATTTT. Combining the CDR3 with reference TRBV7-2 and TRBJ2-3 gives the whole variable domain GAGVSQSPSNKVTEKGKDVELRCDPISGHTALYWYRQSLGQGLEFLIYFQGNSAPDKSGLPSDRFSAERTGGSVSTLTIQRTQQEDSAVYLCASSSRLGSTDTQYFGPGTRLTVL.

CDR3 loop: CATSDTGRDDQPQHF. The CDR3 DNA follows: TGTGCCACCAGTGACACGGGACGGGATGATCAGCCCCAGCATTTT. The genes are TRBV24-1 and TRBJ1-5, with D perhaps TRBD1 (5 bases). This CDR3 region has 15 residues. Trimming pared 4 bases from V and 5 bases from J, leaving 14 bases between. Looked up from germline, CDR1 is KGHDR and CDR2 is SFDVKD.

This clonotype has at least ten counts. The genes are TRBV7-2 and TRBJ1-2; the D is unclear. CDR1 and CDR2 from the germline V gene are SGHTA and FQGNSA. Trimming stripped 4 bases from V and 7 bases from J, with 13 bases between. This CDR3 is built from 13 residues. The CDR3 reads CASSSRVPLGYTF. CDR3 DNA sequence: TGTGCCAGCAGCTCAAGGGTACCGCTTGGCTACACCTTC.

This clonotype occurred a few times. The J gene is TRBJ2-1, the V gene TRBV19; 8 bases map to TRBD2. CDR1 and CDR2 (germline): LNHDA, SQIVND (reference sequence). This CDR3 is 17 amino acids long. V was pared by 4 bases and J by 0 bases, with 8 bases of the junction left unmatched. This CDR3 is CASSTPPSGGSYNEQFF. The CDR3 DNA is TGTGCCAGTAGTACCCCTCCCAGCGGGGGCTCCTACAATGAGCAGTTCTTC. Full variable domain (remainder filled in from reference TRBV19 and TRBJ2-1): DGGITQSPKYLFRKEGQNVTLSCEQNLNHDAMYWYRQDPGQGLRLIYYSQIVNDFQKGDIAEGYSVSREKKESFPLTVTSAQKNPTAFYLCASSTPPSGGSYNEQFFGPGTRLTVL.

A few counts support this clonotype. The chain carries TRBV29-1 and TRBJ2-3, with 12 bases matching TRBD2. The CDR3 has 15 amino acids. V trimming: 6 bases; J trimming: 0 bases; junction bases outside the gene matches: 4. Germline V CDR1 and CDR2: SQVTM, ANQGSEA. This CDR3 is CSVPGLAGSTDTQYF. CDR3 bases: TGCAGCGTCCCGGGACTAGCGGGTAGCACAGATACGCAGTATTTT.